This entry lists 28 T cell receptor beta chains sequenced from one sample in a study of shared clonotypes between healthy human individuals. CD45RO-negative cells were positively selected for CCR7, leaving out terminally differentiated effector memory CD45RA+ cells. Here immunoSEQ multiplex PCR was the method, and the copy in TCRdb shows in-frame clones only, minus some. The data show about 2.2 million clones, with approximately 94% seen just once and roughly 1.8% held by the top ten. Sequenced sample: naive CD8+ T cells from PBMCs. These receptors were obtained from a man aged 18 to 30 in good health. Some clones in this sample may be carry-over from other donors' samples.

The chain employs TRBV19 and TRBJ2-1; possible D gene TRBD2, 6 bases. The CDR3 spans 15 residues. The germline V and J ends were trimmed by 2 bases and 4 bases, with 12 bases remaining between them. Per germline, CDR1 LNHDA and CDR2 SQIVND (reference sequence). DNA of the CDR3: TGTGCCAGTAGTATAACGGGAGTGCCTTACAATGAGCAGTTCTTC. This translates into CASSITGVPYNEQFF.

This clone is a singleton in its sample. The chain links TRBV27 to TRBJ2-7, with D maybe TRBD1 (6 bases). The CDR3 is made up of 14 amino acids. Trimming left V 1 base short and J 4 bases short, with 11 bases between. Germline CDR1 MNHEY, CDR2 SMNVEV (reference sequence). The CDR3 DNA sequence: TGTGCCAGCAGTTTATTGGGACACCGTTACGAGCAGTACTTC. This encodes CASSLLGHRYEQYF.

In this sample, this clone turned up a few times. The gene calls are TRBV4-2 and TRBJ1-5; D possibly corresponds to TRBD1 (6 bases). V lost 0 bases and J 2 bases, leaving 8 bases between the germline ends. The CDR3 runs to 15 residues. Looked up from germline, CDR1 is LGHNA and CDR2 is YNFKEQ. CDR3 DNA: TGTGCCAGCAGCCAAGAGGGGGCAGGCAATCAGCCCCAGCATTTT. This gives the protein CASSQEGAGNQPQHF.

The rearrangement joins TRBV28 to TRBJ2-1; TRBD1 or TRBD2 may be the D gene (5 bases each). The CDR3 runs 16 residues. Deletions cut 7 bases from V and 0 bases from J, with 16 bases between. The germline V gene has CDR1 MDHEN and CDR2 SYDVKM. The CDR3 reads CASISEGSSSYNEQFF. The CDR3 nucleotides are TGTGCCAGCATTTCTGAGGGGTCCAGCTCCTACAATGAGCAGTTCTTC.

This chain connects TRBV7-9 to TRBJ2-7; D may be TRBD1 or TRBD2 (5 bases each). This CDR3 contains 12 residues. V gave up 3 bases and J gave up 5 bases, with 8 bases separating them. CDR1 SEHNR and CDR2 FQNEAQ come from the germline V gene (reference sequence). Here the CDR3 reads CASSFMGDEQYF. DNA for the CDR3: TGTGCCAGCAGCTTCATGGGGGACGAGCAGTACTTC. Complete variable domain (other parts from reference TRBV7-9 and TRBJ2-7): DTGVSQNPRHKITKRGQNVTFRCDPISEHNRLYWYRQTLGQGPEFLTYFQNEAQLEKSRLLSDRFSAERPKGSFSTLEIQRTEQGDSAMYLCASSFMGDEQYFGPGTRLTVT.

The chain links TRBV7-9 to TRBJ1-1, with 12 bases matching TRBD1. From germline, CDR1 is SEHNR and CDR2 FQNEAQ (reference sequence). CDR3 length equals 14 residues. The trim removed 2 bases at V and 11 bases at J, leaving 6 bases unmatched. In DNA form, the CDR3 reads TGTGCCAGCAGCTTAAAGGGGGACAGGGGGCAGGCTTTCTTT. Translating it yields CASSLKGDRGQAFF.

This chain joins TRBV5-1 and TRBJ1-2, with 10 bases that match TRBD1. The CDR3 extends over 16 amino acids. J lost 4 bases, V lost 4 bases, and 10 bases had no gene match. Germline V gene data show CDR1 as SGHRS and CDR2 as YFSETQ. The CDR3 region is CASSPLGTGVGYGYTF. CDR3 sequence (DNA): TGCGCCAGCAGCCCACTAGGGACAGGGGTCGGCTATGGCTACACCTTC.

V gene TRBV13 combines with J gene TRBJ2-2, with D maybe TRBD1 (6 bases). This CDR3 is built from 14 residues. Germline V lookup: CDR1 PRHDT, CDR2 FYEKMQ (reference sequence). Trimming took off 4 bases at V and 9 bases at J, with 15 bases between the two ends. CDR3 protein: CASSSGTMKWELFF. The CDR3, as DNA: TGTGCCAGCAGCTCCGGGACAATGAAGTGGGAGCTGTTTTTT.

Remarks on this clone: This sample includes further DNA sequences coding for the same CDR3. CDR3 nucleotides: TGTGCCAGCAGCGTAGCGGGAGAAACCTACAATGAGCAGTTCTTC. This gives the protein CASSVAGETYNEQFF. The chain recombines TRBV9 with TRBJ2-1; D is possibly TRBD2 (6 bases). Germline CDR1 is SGDLS and CDR2 is YYNGEE. The germline V and J ends were trimmed by 0 bases and 2 bases, with 9 bases remaining between them. This CDR3 has 15 amino acids. Filled out from reference TRBV9 and TRBJ2-1, the complete variable domain reads DSGVTQTPKHLITATGQRVTLRCSPRSGDLSVYWYQQSLDQGLQFLIQYYNGEERAKGNILERFSAQQFPDLHSELNLSSLELGDSALYFCASSVAGETYNEQFFGPGTRLTVL.

This chain connects TRBV27 to TRBJ2-7; D is possibly TRBD1 (6 bases). Per the germline V gene, CDR1 is MNHEY and CDR2 is SMNVEV (reference sequence). This CDR3 has 13 amino acids. Between the trimmed V and J ends, which lost 7 bases and 4 bases, there was a span of 14 bases. The CDR3 is CASMMSGEYEQYF. Here the CDR3 DNA reads TGTGCCAGCATGATGTCAGGGGAGTACGAGCAGTACTTC.

This chain uses TRBV11-2 with TRBJ2-3; 7 bases agree with TRBD2. CDR1 SGHAT and CDR2 FQNNGV come from the germline V gene. The junction had 7 bases not matched to a gene; V was cut back by 5 bases and J by 2 bases. The CDR3 has 15 residues. Here the CDR3 reads CASSRRGSPTDTQYF. The CDR3 nucleotides are TGTGCCAGCAGCCGTCGCGGGAGCCCCACAGATACGCAGTATTTT.

The chain couples TRBV6-5 to TRBJ1-1; tentatively, D is TRBD1 (6 bases). This CDR3 comprises 15 residues. Germline CDR1 is MNHEY and CDR2 is SVGAGI. V dropped 5 bases and J dropped 5 bases, with 18 bases sitting between them. The CDR3 bases are TGTGCCAGCAGTCGAGACATAGGGGGGGTTACTGAAGCTTTCTTT. This gives the protein CASSRDIGGVTEAFF.

This clone came up once. The V gene is TRBV7-9, the J gene TRBJ1-2, with D possibly being TRBD1 (5 bases). CDR3 size: 16 residues. The V gene's germline CDR1 is SEHNR and CDR2 FQNEAQ (reference sequence). V gave up 0 bases and J gave up 4 bases, with 15 bases separating them. CDR3 region: CASSLAAGTQLYGYTF. CDR3 bases: TGTGCCAGCAGCTTAGCTGCAGGGACCCAACTCTATGGCTACACCTTC.

The chain has TRBV28 and TRBJ2-1; no reliable D call. Germline V gene data show CDR1 as MDHEN and CDR2 as SYDVKM. CDR3 length: 14 amino acids. The V gene lost 2 bases and the J gene lost 7 bases, with 12 bases spanning the gap. The CDR3 DNA sequence: TGTGCCAGCAGTTTAATGGCCTTGGGAAATGAGCAGTTCTTC. Encoded protein: CASSLMALGNEQFF.

As concerns this clone: The junction departs from germline at one end; a sequencing error may be responsible. CDR3 region: CASSQSSKLTDF. CDR3 bases: TGTGCCAGCAGCCAATCGTCGAAACTCACCGACTTC. The V and J genes are TRBV16 and TRBJ1-2; D is undetermined. The germline CDR1 and CDR2 sequences are KGHSY and FQNENV. The CDR3 length is 12 residues.

The DNA of the CDR3 is TGCAGCGTTCCCGACAGAGGAGCTGAAGCTTTCTTT. Protein sequence: CSVPDRGAEAFF. The chain couples TRBV29-1 to TRBJ1-1, with TRBD1 as a possible D gene (5 bases). Per germline, CDR1 SQVTM and CDR2 ANQGSEA. The ends were cut back, 5 bases at V and 6 bases at J, with 13 bases in the middle. The CDR3 is made up of 12 amino acids.

In DNA form, the CDR3 reads TGTGCCAGCAGCTTAACAGGGGGCGACTCACCCCTCCACTTT. This gives the protein CASSLTGGDSPLHF. J is TRBJ1-6 and V is TRBV7-9; 9 nucleotides match TRBD1. V lost 2 bases, J lost 10 bases, and 3 bases stayed unmatched. The CDR3 totals 14 residues. Germline V gives CDR1 SEHNR, CDR2 FQNEAQ (reference sequence).

CDR3 in DNA: TGTGCCAGCAGCCAAGACCGGGGCAGCCCGAACACCATATATTTT. It translates to CASSQDRGSPNTIYF. The chain employs TRBV14 and TRBJ1-3, with a tentative D call TRBD1 (5 bases). Germline V lookup: CDR1 SGHDN, CDR2 FVKESK. This CDR3 comprises 15 residues. V dropped 0 bases and J dropped 7 bases, with 13 bases sitting between them.

This rearrangement joins TRBV29-1 to TRBJ1-2; D not resolved. Germline V gene lookup returns CDR1 SQVTM and CDR2 ANQGSEA. V was pared by 8 bases and J by 5 bases, with 21 bases between. This CDR3 is 14 amino acids long. The CDR3 DNA follows: TGCAGCATAGGTCCCCGGGATTCAGGATATGGCTACACCTTC. Translating it yields CSIGPRDSGYGYTF.

The V gene is TRBV7-9, the J gene TRBJ2-2, with no clear D. Germline V gene sequence: CDR1 SEHNR, CDR2 FQNEAQ (reference sequence). The CDR3 contains 16 residues. The V end was cut by 8 bases, the J end by 0 bases, with 16 bases between. The CDR3 region has the DNA TGTGCCAGCCACCGTCGGCAGGACCCGAACACCGGGGAGCTGTTTTTT. Translated, it gives CASHRRQDPNTGELFF.

The chain recombines TRBV5-1 with TRBJ2-7; TRBD2 matches 11 bases. This CDR3 contains 17 residues. Per germline, CDR1 SGHRS and CDR2 YFSETQ. Germline trimming cut 0 bases from V and 5 bases from J; bases unmatched to any gene: 10. The CDR3 bases are TGCGCCAGCAGCTTGGCCGGCCTAGCGGGAGGAATGCACGAGCAGTACTTC. Translation: CASSLAGLAGGMHEQYF.

The chain carries TRBV27 and TRBJ2-7; 10 bases are shared with TRBD1. Germline trimming cut 4 bases from V and 6 bases from J; bases unmatched to any gene: 6. This CDR3 is 14 amino acids long. The germline V gene encodes CDR1 MNHEY and CDR2 SMNVEV (reference sequence). CDR3: CASSYDRGHSEQYF. DNA for the CDR3: TGTGCCAGCAGTTACGACAGGGGGCATAGCGAGCAGTACTTC.

This clone was picked up one time. The chain employs TRBV27 and TRBJ2-3, with TRBD2 matching 14 bases. Unmatched junction bases numbered 5, after V lost 3 bases and J lost 6 bases. The CDR3 has 16 residues. Germline CDR1 and CDR2: MNHEY and SMNVEV (reference sequence). The CDR3 is CASSLTSGRVQDTQYF. CDR3 DNA sequence: TGTGCCAGCAGTTTGACTAGCGGGAGGGTCCAGGATACGCAGTATTTT.

DNA for the CDR3: TGTGCCAGCAGCCTAGGGGGGAGAGATACGCAGTATTTT. It codes for CASSLGGRDTQYF. This rearrangement joins TRBV11-3 to TRBJ2-3, with D possibly being TRBD1 or TRBD2 (6 bases each). Trimming removed 5 bases from V and 5 bases from J, with 11 bases in between. Germline values: CDR1 SGHNT, CDR2 YENEEA. The CDR3 is made up of 13 amino acids.

The chain is built from TRBV5-1 and TRBJ1-1; 7 bases agree with TRBD1. In germline, CDR1 is SGHRS, CDR2 YFSETQ. Trimming took 0 bases from V and 5 from J; bases not matched to a gene: 7. The CDR3 loop spans 15 amino acids. The DNA of the CDR3 is TGCGCCAGCAGCTTGGTGATGTCAGGGGGGACTGAAGCTTTCTTT. It specifies CASSLVMSGGTEAFF. The complete variable domain, with remaining parts taken from reference TRBV5-1 and TRBJ1-1, reads KAGVTQTPRYLIKTRGQQVTLSCSPISGHRSVSWYQQTPGQGLQFLFEYFSETQRNKGNFPGRFSGRQFSNSRSEMNVSTLELGDSALYLCASSLVMSGGTEAFFGQGTRLTVV.

With regard to this clone: In the same sample, other DNA sequences code for this CDR3. The chain carries TRBV7-9 and TRBJ2-5; 14 positions match TRBD2. V dropped 5 bases and J dropped 1; count of bases not matched to a gene: 0. Per germline, CDR1 SEHNR and CDR2 FQNEAQ (reference sequence). The CDR3 length is 15 residues. The CDR3 is CASSGTSGSQETQYF. In DNA form, the CDR3 reads TGTGCCAGCAGCGGGACTAGCGGGAGCCAAGAGACCCAGTACTTC.

This clone was observed a few times. Other DNA sequences in the same sample also yield this CDR3. The rearrangement links TRBV19 to TRBJ1-2, with D unresolved. Trimming pared 6 bases from V and 6 bases from J, leaving 5 bases between. The CDR3 runs 10 residues. Germline values: CDR1 LNHDA, CDR2 SQIVND (reference sequence). The CDR3 DNA is TGTGCCAGTAGACTTAATGGCTACACCTTC. This encodes CASRLNGYTF.

The V gene is TRBV7-6, the J gene TRBJ2-1; a weak D match, TRBD2 (5 bases). Trimming cost V 7 bases and J 2 bases, with 9 bases left between them. Germline CDR1 reads SGHVS; CDR2 reads FNYEAQ. There are 13 residues in the CDR3. The CDR3 bases are TGTGCCAGCACGGACTCCGCCTACAATGAGCAGTTCTTC. This translates into CASTDSAYNEQFF.